This T cell receptor (beta chain) was sequenced for a study of shared clonotypes between healthy human individuals. For each subset, genomic DNA was distributed in equal portions over several immunoSEQ plates. Data came from immunoSEQ multiplex PCR; TCRdb stores just in-frame clones and leaves some out. The sample includes 550,000 to 800,000 clones, about 74% of them seen just once. This CDR3 is built from 14 residues. Per germline, CDR1 MGHDK and CDR2 SYGVNS. V dropped 5 bases and J dropped 7 bases, with 17 bases sitting between them. Nashville, Tennessee was home to all donors, each a Caucasian adult. This clone was seen a handful of times. Its antigen remains unidentified. Broader study findings: The four-donor shared clonotypes exceeded non-shared clonotypes in generation probability, with non-shared ones scoring lower. Across a handful of donors, naive CD4 shared roughly 5.2%, naive CD8 more than 3%, memory CD4 2.3%, memory CD8 about 0.38%.

Sequencing input: memory CD4+ T cells sorted from blood. Subset specified: CD45RA-negative fraction. The V gene is TRBV25-1, the J gene TRBJ1-1; D is perhaps TRBD1 (5 bases). The TCR was taken from a woman in her 30s in good health. CDR3 sequence (DNA): TGTGCCAGCAGTATCGGACATAGCCTTGGTGAAGCTTTCTTT. This sequence encodes CASSIGHSLGEAFF.